This T cell receptor (beta chain) originates from a study of OX40 agonist ivuxolimab in advanced cancers. Looking at the study overall: Patients received ivuxolimab, an intravenous treatment, every 2 weeks at 0.01 to 10 mg/kg.

CDR3 length equals 15 residues. Germline V gives CDR1 ENHRY, CDR2 SYGVKD. V lost 6 bases and J lost 5; bases outside the gene matches: 7. The method was immunoSEQ multiplex PCR; TCRdb's version includes in-frame clones alone and lacks a portion of them. This sample carries around 14,000 clones, around 75% of them seen once, and the ten largest clones take just over 35%. The V call is TRBV10-3, the J call TRBJ2-5; TRBD1 matches 12 bases. The sample consisted of CD4+ or CD8+ T cells sorted from blood, taken in a trial of the OX40 agonist ivuxolimab. This TCR came from an adult with an advanced solid tumor such as melanoma, head and neck, liver or kidney cancer. CDR3 amino acids: CAISFGTGGMETQYF. As DNA, the CDR3 is TGTGCCATCAGCTTTGGGACAGGGGGCATGGAGACCCAGTACTTC.